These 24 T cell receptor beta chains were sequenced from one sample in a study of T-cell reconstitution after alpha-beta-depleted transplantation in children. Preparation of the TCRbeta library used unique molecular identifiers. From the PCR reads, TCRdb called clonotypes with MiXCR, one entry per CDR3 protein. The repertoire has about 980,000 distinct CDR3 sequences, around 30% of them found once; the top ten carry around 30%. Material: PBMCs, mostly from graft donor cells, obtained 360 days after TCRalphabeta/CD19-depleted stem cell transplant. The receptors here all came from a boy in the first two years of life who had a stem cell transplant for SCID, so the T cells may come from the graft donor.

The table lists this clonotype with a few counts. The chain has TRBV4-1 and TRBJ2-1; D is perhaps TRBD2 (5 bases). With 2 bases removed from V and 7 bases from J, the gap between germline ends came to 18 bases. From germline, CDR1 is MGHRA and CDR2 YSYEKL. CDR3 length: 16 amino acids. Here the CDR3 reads CASSQRDPFRRNEQFF. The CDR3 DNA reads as TGCGCCAGCAGCCAAAGAGACCCTTTCCGGAGGAATGAGCAGTTCTTC.

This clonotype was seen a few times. CDR3 in DNA: TGCGCCAGCAGCCAAGCGCCCCGTCAAGAGACCCAGTACTTC. This gives the protein CASSQAPRQETQYF. The chain uses TRBV4-1 and TRBJ2-5; D is ambiguous. This CDR3 contains 14 residues. V was pared by 1 base and J by 2 bases, with 8 bases between. The germline CDR1 and CDR2 sequences are MGHRA and YSYEKL.

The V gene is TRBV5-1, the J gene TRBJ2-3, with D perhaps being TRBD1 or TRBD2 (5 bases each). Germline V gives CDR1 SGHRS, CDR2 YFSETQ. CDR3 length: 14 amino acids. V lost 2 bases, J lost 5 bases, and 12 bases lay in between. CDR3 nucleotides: TGCGCCAGCAGCTTAATCCAGAGGGGAGATACGCAGTATTTT. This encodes CASSLIQRGDTQYF.

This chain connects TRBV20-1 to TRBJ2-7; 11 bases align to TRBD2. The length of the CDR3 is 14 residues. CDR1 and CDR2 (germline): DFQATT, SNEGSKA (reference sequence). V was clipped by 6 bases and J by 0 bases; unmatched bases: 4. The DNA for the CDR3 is TGCAGTGCCTTGACTAGCGGGGACTCCTACGAGCAGTACTTC. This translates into CSALTSGDSYEQYF.

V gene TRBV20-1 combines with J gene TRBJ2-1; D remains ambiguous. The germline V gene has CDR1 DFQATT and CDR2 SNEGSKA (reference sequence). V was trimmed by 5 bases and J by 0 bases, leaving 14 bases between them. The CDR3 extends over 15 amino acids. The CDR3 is CSASGGSSSYNEQFF. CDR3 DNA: TGCAGTGCTTCGGGCGGCTCCAGCTCCTACAATGAGCAGTTCTTC.

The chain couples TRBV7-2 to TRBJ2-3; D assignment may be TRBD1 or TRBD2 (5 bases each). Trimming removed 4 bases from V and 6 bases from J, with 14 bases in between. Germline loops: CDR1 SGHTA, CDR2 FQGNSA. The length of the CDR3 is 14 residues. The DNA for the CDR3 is TGTGCCAGCAGCTCGGGACCTTTCGAGGATACGCAGTATTTT. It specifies CASSSGPFEDTQYF.

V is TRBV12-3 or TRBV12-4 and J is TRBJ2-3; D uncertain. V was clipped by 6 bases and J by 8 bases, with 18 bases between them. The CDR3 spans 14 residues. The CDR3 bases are TGTGCCAGCAGCCACGGCACGGGCCCCTCTACGCAGTATTTT. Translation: CASSHGTGPSTQYF.

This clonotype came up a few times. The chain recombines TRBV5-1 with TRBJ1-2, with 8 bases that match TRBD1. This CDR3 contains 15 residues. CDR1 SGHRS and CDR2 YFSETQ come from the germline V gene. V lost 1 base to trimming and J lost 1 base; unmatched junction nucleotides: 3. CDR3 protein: CASSLLTGVNYGYTF. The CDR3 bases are TGCGCCAGCAGCTTGTTGACAGGGGTTAACTATGGCTACACCTTC.

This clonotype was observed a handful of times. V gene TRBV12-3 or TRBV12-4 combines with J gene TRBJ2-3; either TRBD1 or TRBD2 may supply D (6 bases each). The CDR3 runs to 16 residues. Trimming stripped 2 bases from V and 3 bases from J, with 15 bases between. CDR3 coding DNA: TGTGCCAGCAGTTTATATGGGGGGCGGGCGACAGATACGCAGTATTTT. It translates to CASSLYGGRATDTQYF.

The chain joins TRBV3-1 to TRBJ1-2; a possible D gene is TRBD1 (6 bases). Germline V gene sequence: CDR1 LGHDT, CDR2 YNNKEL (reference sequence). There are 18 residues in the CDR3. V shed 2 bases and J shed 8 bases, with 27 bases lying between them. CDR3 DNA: TGTGCCAGCAGCCAAACTAATCTGGCTGCCCACAGGGCTTGGGGCTACACCTTC. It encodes CASSQTNLAAHRAWGYTF.

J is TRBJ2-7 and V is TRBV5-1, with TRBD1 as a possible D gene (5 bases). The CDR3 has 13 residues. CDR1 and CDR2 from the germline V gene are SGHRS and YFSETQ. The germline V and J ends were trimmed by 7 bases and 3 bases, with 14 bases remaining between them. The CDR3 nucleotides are TGCGCCAGCCATACAGGACCGAACTACGAGCAGTACTTC. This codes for CASHTGPNYEQYF.

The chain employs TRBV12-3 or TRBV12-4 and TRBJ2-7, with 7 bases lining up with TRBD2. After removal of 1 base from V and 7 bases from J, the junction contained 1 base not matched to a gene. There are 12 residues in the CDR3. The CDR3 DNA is TGTGCCAGCAGTTTAGGGGAGGGAGAGCAGTACTTC. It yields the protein CASSLGEGEQYF.

The chain's CDR3 is CASSLTSGGTKSSYNEQFF. For the CDR3, the DNA is TGTGCCAGCAGTCTAACTAGCGGGGGGACCAAGAGCTCCTACAATGAGCAGTTCTTC. This chain uses TRBV27 with TRBJ2-1; 12 nucleotides agree with TRBD2. This CDR3 has 19 amino acids. With V trimmed by 5 bases and J by 0 bases, 11 bases remained unmatched. Germline V gene sequence: CDR1 MNHEY, CDR2 SMNVEV (reference sequence).

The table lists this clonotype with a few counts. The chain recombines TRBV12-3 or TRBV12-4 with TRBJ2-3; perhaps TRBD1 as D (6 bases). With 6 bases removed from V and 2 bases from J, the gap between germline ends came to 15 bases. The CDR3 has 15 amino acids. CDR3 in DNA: TGTGCCAGCAGCGAACAGGGTTCCCCCACAGATACGCAGTATTTT. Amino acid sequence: CASSEQGSPTDTQYF.

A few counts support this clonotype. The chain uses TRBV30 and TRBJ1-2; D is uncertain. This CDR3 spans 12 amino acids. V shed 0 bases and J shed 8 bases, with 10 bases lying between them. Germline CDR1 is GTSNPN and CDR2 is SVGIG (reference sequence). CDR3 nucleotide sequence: TGTGCCTGGAGTGTCCCTCCGGGAGGCTACACCTTC. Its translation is CAWSVPPGGYTF.

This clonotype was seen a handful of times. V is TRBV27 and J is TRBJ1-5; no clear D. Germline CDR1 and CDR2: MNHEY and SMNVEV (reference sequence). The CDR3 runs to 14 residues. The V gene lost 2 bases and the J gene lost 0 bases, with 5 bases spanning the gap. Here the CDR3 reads CASSLVASNQPQHF. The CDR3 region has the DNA TGTGCCAGCAGTTTAGTGGCTAGCAATCAGCCCCAGCATTTT.

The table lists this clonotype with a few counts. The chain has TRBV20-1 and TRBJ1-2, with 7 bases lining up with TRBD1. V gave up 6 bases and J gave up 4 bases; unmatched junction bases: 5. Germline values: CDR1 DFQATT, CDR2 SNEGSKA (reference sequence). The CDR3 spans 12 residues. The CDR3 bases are TGCAGTGCAAGACAGGGTTTCTATGGCTACACCTTC. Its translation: CSARQGFYGYTF.

The CDR3 loop reads CASSLGSLRRETQYF. The CDR3 DNA follows: TGTGCCAGCAGTTTGGGGTCTCTCAGACGAGAGACCCAGTACTTC. V gene TRBV12-3 or TRBV12-4 combines with J gene TRBJ2-5; D gene uncertain. The CDR3 has 15 amino acids. V lost 3 bases and J 4 bases, leaving 15 bases between the germline ends.

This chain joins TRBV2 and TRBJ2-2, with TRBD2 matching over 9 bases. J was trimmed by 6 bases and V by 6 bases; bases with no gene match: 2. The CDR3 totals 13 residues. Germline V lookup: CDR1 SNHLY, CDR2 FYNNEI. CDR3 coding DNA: TGTGCCAGCAGGGGACTAGCCGCCGGGGAGCTGTTTTTT. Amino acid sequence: CASRGLAAGELFF.

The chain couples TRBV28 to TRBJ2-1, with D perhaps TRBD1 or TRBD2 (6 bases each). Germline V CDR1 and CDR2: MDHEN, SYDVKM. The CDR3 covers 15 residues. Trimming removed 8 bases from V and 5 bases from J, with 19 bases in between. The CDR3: CASRKGGPGNNEQFF. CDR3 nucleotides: TGTGCCAGCCGAAAGGGGGGTCCGGGGAACAATGAGCAGTTCTTC. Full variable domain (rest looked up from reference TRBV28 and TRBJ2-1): DVKVTQSSRYLVKRTGEKVFLECVQDMDHENMFWYRQDPGLGLRLIYFSYDVKMKEKGDIPEGYSVSREKKERFSLILESASTNQTSMYLCASRKGGPGNNEQFFGPGTRLTVL.

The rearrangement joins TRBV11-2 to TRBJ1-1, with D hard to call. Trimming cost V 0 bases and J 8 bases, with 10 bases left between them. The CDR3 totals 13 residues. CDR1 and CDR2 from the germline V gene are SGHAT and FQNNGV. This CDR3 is CASSLDSFSEAFF. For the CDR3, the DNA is TGTGCCAGCAGCTTAGACTCTTTCTCCGAAGCTTTCTTT.

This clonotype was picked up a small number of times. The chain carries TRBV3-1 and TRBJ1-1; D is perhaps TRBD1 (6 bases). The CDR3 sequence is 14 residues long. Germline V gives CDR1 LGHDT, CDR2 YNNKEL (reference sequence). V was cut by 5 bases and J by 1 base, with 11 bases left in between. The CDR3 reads CASSYRQANTEAFF. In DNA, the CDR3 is TGTGCCAGCAGCTATCGACAGGCGAACACTGAAGCTTTCTTT.

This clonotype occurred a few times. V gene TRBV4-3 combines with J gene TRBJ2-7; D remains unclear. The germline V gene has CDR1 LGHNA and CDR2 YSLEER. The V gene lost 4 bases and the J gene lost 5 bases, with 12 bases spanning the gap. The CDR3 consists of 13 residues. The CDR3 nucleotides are TGCGCCAGCAGCCGAAGTAGTGGGGACGAGCAGTACTTC. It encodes CASSRSSGDEQYF.

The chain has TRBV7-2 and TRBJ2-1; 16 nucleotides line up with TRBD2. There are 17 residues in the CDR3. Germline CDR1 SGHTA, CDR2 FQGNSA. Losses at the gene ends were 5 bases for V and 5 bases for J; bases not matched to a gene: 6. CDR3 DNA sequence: TGTGCCAGCAGCCAGGGACTAGCGGGGGGGCCGGACAATGAGCAGTTCTTC. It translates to CASSQGLAGGPDNEQFF.